What follows are 23 T cell receptor beta chains derived from one specimen sequenced in a study of cytomegalovirus exposure and HLA in healthy donors. With 60 Vbeta and 13 Jbeta primers, the PCR was carried out. Using immunoSEQ multiplex PCR, the repertoire was profiled, and TCRdb retains in-frame clones only, with some absent. The table includes over 150,000 clones, roughly 82% detected once. Sequenced input: PBMCs. Receptor source: a man aged 45-60 years in good health and CMV-seropositive.

The gene calls are TRBV19 and TRBJ2-5, with 8 bases matching TRBD1. Germline lookup yields CDR1 LNHDA and CDR2 SQIVND (reference sequence). The V segment lost 8 bases and the J segment 1 base; nucleotides outside the gene matches: 3. The CDR3 is made up of 13 amino acids. CDR3 amino acids: CASSGQAQETQYF. The DNA of the CDR3 is TGTGCCAGTTCGGGACAGGCCCAAGAGACCCAGTACTTC.

This clone was counted between two and nine times. The J gene is TRBJ1-1, the V gene TRBV6-5; D remains ambiguous. The V end lost 5 bases, the J end lost 2 bases, and 12 bases lay between the germline ends. Germline V gene sequence: CDR1 MNHEY, CDR2 SVGAGI. CDR3 length: 14 amino acids. DNA for the CDR3: TGTGCCAGCAGTCCCGGACTGAGCAACACTGAAGCTTTCTTT. Residues: CASSPGLSNTEAFF.

The chain has TRBV4-1 and TRBJ2-7, with D possibly TRBD2 on 6 matching bases. This CDR3 is built from 15 residues. CDR1 MGHRA and CDR2 YSYEKL come from the germline V gene. V lost 0 bases, J lost 6 bases, and 15 bases lay in between. CDR3 loop: CASSQDSGGLFEQYF. CDR3 DNA: TGCGCCAGCAGCCAAGATTCCGGGGGTTTGTTCGAGCAGTACTTC.

V usage is TRBV28 and J usage is TRBJ2-7; 8 positions match TRBD1. This CDR3 spans 12 amino acids. Unmatched junction bases numbered 1, after V lost 6 bases and J lost 3 bases. The germline CDR1 and CDR2 sequences are MDHEN and SYDVKM. The CDR3 sequence is CASRGQGYEQYF. CDR3 coding DNA: TGTGCCAGCAGAGGACAGGGCTACGAGCAGTACTTC.

This rearrangement joins TRBV28 to TRBJ2-1; TRBD2 is a possible D gene (6 bases). This CDR3 is built from 16 residues. From germline, CDR1 is MDHEN and CDR2 SYDVKM. Trimming shortened V by 5 bases and J by 2 bases, and 16 bases separated the two germline ends. CDR3 region: CASSIPRGPTYNEQFF. CDR3 sequence (DNA): TGTGCCAGCAGTATCCCGCGGGGACCCACCTACAATGAGCAGTTCTTC.

In this sample, this clone turned up once. This chain connects TRBV27 to TRBJ2-5; no clear D. The CDR3 consists of 15 residues. Germline values: CDR1 MNHEY, CDR2 SMNVEV (reference sequence). V was shortened by 3 bases and J by 1 base, with 12 bases between the two germline ends. CDR3 residues: CASSLSIGGQETQYF. The CDR3 DNA reads as TGTGCCAGCAGTTTGTCCATCGGCGGCCAAGAGACCCAGTACTTC.

The chain recombines TRBV28 with TRBJ1-1, with TRBD1 matching 7 bases. Germline CDR1 reads MDHEN; CDR2 reads SYDVKM. V lost 5 bases, J lost 5 bases, and 8 bases stayed unmatched. This CDR3 has 14 residues. CDR3 sequence: CASSHLRGKTEAFF. The CDR3 region has the DNA TGTGCCAGCAGTCACCTCAGGGGGAAGACTGAAGCTTTCTTT. Variable domain in full (rest from reference TRBV28 and TRBJ1-1): DVKVTQSSRYLVKRTGEKVFLECVQDMDHENMFWYRQDPGLGLRLIYFSYDVKMKEKGDIPEGYSVSREKKERFSLILESASTNQTSMYLCASSHLRGKTEAFFGQGTRLTVV.

This clone was seen a single time. This specimen includes other DNA sequences encoding the same CDR3. This chain uses TRBV10-3 with TRBJ2-7; TRBD1 matches at 8 bases. Per germline, CDR1 ENHRY and CDR2 SYGVKD. The CDR3 is 14 amino acids. The trim removed 2 bases at V and 2 bases at J, leaving 2 bases unmatched. CDR3 nucleotide sequence: TGTGCCATCAGTGAGCCGACAGGGGCCTACGAGCAGTACTTC. It is translated as CAISEPTGAYEQYF.

The chain employs TRBV10-3 and TRBJ2-3, with a possible D match to TRBD2 (6 bases). Trimming took off 3 bases at V and 6 bases at J, with 13 bases between the two ends. Per germline, CDR1 ENHRY and CDR2 SYGVKD. The CDR3 has 14 amino acids. The DNA of the CDR3 is TGTGCCATCAGTGAACGGGAGTCATCGGATACGCAGTATTTT. Amino acids: CAISERESSDTQYF.

This chain joins TRBV27 and TRBJ1-3; TRBD1 matches 7 bases. CDR1 MNHEY and CDR2 SMNVEV come from the germline V gene (reference sequence). The CDR3 is 17 residues long. J lost 4 bases, V lost 5 bases, and 14 bases had no gene match. The CDR3 coding sequence is TGTGCCAGCAGTCCCCGTTTCCCAGGAGGGGGCGGAAACACCATATATTTT. It is translated as CASSPRFPGGGGNTIYF.

V gene TRBV7-3 combines with J gene TRBJ1-5; possibly TRBD1 for D (6 bases). V lost 5 bases and J lost 4, with 9 bases in between. CDR3 length: 13 amino acids. Germline assignment: CDR1 SGHTA and CDR2 FQGTGA. The CDR3 DNA sequence: TGTGCCAGCAGCCCGGACAGAAATCAGCCCCAGCATTTT. Its protein is CASSPDRNQPQHF.

The V gene is TRBV5-1, the J gene TRBJ1-2; 8 bases are shared with TRBD1. The germline CDR1 and CDR2 sequences are SGHRS and YFSETQ. Trimming at V came to 4 bases and at J to 8 bases, leaving 10 bases not matched to a gene. The CDR3 consists of 14 residues. CDR3 loop: CASSDPDRAGGYTF. Written as DNA, the CDR3 is TGCGCCAGCAGCGACCCGGACAGGGCCGGGGGCTACACCTTC.

J is TRBJ2-7 and V is TRBV6-1; 9 bases match TRBD2. This CDR3 is 13 amino acids long. Germline loops: CDR1 MNHNS, CDR2 SASEGT. V lost 11 bases, J lost 4 bases, and 9 bases stayed unmatched. In nucleotides, the CDR3 is TGTGCCGTGAGAGAGAGCGGGAGGTACGAGCAGTACTTC. It translates to CAVRESGRYEQYF.

This chain connects TRBV6-1 to TRBJ2-2; 10 nucleotides match TRBD2. The ends lost 5 bases at V and 2 bases at J; junction bases unmatched: 2. Per the germline V gene, CDR1 is MNHNS and CDR2 is SASEGT. The CDR3 loop spans 15 amino acids. This CDR3 is CASSRTSGNTGELFF. CDR3 nucleotides: TGTGCCAGCAGTCGGACTAGCGGAAACACCGGGGAGCTGTTTTTT.

The genes are TRBV30 and TRBJ2-7; TRBD2 matches 7 bases. Germline values: CDR1 GTSNPN, CDR2 SVGIG (reference sequence). The CDR3 has 14 amino acids. J gave up 2 bases and V 2 bases, and 6 bases lay outside the gene matches. The CDR3 protein is CAWSRPSGAYEQYF. DNA for the CDR3: TGTGCCTGGAGTAGGCCTAGCGGTGCCTACGAGCAGTACTTC.

The chain carries TRBV12-1 and TRBJ1-5; no DNA check was done on the table's D call, TRBD1. TRBV12-1 is tagged as a pseudogene. The CDR3 spans 13 residues. In DNA form, the CDR3 reads TGTGCCAGCAGATATCAGGGAAATCAGCCCCAGCATTTT. It translates to CASRYQGNQPQHF.

The rearrangement links TRBV19 to TRBJ1-2; no clear D. The V and J ends lost 8 bases and 6 bases respectively, with 7 bases between them. This CDR3 has 10 amino acids. The germline V gene has CDR1 LNHDA and CDR2 SQIVND (reference sequence). CDR3 protein: CASQADGYTF. In DNA form, the CDR3 reads TGTGCCAGTCAGGCCGATGGCTACACCTTC.

V is TRBV19 and J is TRBJ2-7; D unresolved. The V gene's germline CDR1 is LNHDA and CDR2 SQIVND (reference sequence). The ends were cut back, 5 bases at V and 2 bases at J, with 13 bases in the middle. The length of the CDR3 is 14 residues. CDR3 protein: CASSPRSAPYEQYF. In DNA, the CDR3 is TGTGCCAGTAGTCCTCGAAGCGCACCCTACGAGCAGTACTTC.

V gene TRBV7-2 combines with J gene TRBJ1-2; 9 positions agree with TRBD1. The CDR3 length is 17 residues. V lost 5 bases, J lost 4 bases, and 14 bases stayed unmatched. Germline CDR1 SGHTA, CDR2 FQGNSA. CDR3 nucleotide sequence: TGTGCCAGCAGCCCTCGGACAGGGGACAGGAAGAGCTATGGCTACACCTTC. Its protein product is CASSPRTGDRKSYGYTF.

This clone was counted a single time. The gene calls are TRBV29-1 and TRBJ1-2, with 8 nucleotides matching TRBD1. Germline lookup yields CDR1 SQVTM and CDR2 ANQGSEA. This CDR3 region has 12 residues. V gave up 4 bases and J gave up 2 bases; unmatched junction bases: 0. This CDR3 reads CSVGTGNYGYTF. CDR3 nucleotide sequence: TGCAGCGTTGGGACAGGGAACTATGGCTACACCTTC.

The chain employs TRBV18 and TRBJ1-1, with TRBD1 matching over 7 bases. Germline CDR1 and CDR2: KGHSH and LQKENI. Trimming removed 2 bases from V and 8 bases from J; junction bases left unmatched: 5. The CDR3 is 13 amino acids. DNA for the CDR3: TGTGCCAGCTCACCATCCGGGACAGTCGAAGCTTTCTTT. The encoded protein is CASSPSGTVEAFF.

The chain couples TRBV7-3 to TRBJ1-2; TRBD1 might be the D (6 bases). From germline, CDR1 is SGHTA and CDR2 FQGTGA. The V end lost 2 bases, the J end lost 4 bases, and 14 bases lay between the germline ends. The CDR3 is 15 residues long. The CDR3 nucleotides read TGTGCCAGCAGCTTAGGGGGGGGGCGCGTCTATGGCTACACCTTC. Protein sequence: CASSLGGGRVYGYTF.

The J gene is TRBJ2-1, the V gene TRBV27; no reliable D call. Germline CDR1 MNHEY, CDR2 SMNVEV (reference sequence). The CDR3 sequence is 13 residues long. Deletions cut 0 bases from V and 7 bases from J, with 7 bases between. CDR3 nucleotides: TGTGCCAGCAGTTTATCGCAGGCTAATGAGCAGTTCTTC. Translating it yields CASSLSQANEQFF.